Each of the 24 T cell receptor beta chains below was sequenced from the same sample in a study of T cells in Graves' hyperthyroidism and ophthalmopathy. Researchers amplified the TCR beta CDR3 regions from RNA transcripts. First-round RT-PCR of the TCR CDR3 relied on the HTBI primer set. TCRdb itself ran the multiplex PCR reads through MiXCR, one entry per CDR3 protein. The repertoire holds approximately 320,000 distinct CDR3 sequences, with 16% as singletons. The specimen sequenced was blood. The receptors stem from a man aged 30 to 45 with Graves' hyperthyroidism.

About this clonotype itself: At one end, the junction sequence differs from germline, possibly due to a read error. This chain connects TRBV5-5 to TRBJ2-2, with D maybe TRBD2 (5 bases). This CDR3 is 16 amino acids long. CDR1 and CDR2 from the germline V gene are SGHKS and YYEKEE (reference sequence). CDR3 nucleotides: TGTGCCAGTAATTCATTGGGAGACCCCACCACCGGGGAGCCGTTTTTT. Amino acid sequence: CASNSLGDPTTGEPFF.

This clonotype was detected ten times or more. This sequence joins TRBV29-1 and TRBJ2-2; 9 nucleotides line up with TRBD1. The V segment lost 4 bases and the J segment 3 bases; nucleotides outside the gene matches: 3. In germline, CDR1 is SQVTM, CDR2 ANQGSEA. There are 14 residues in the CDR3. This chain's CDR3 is CSVARDRDTGELFF. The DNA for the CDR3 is TGCAGCGTTGCCCGGGACAGGGACACCGGGGAGCTGTTTTTT.

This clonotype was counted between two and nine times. DNA of the CDR3: TGTGCCAGCAGTTACCTAAATGGACTTCGTCCTTCCTACGAGCAGTACTTC. It is translated as CASSYLNGLRPSYEQYF. The chain combines TRBV6-6 with TRBJ2-7, with TRBD2 as a possible D gene (5 bases). The CDR3 has 17 amino acids. CDR1 is MNHNY and CDR2 is SVGAGI in the germline V gene (reference sequence). V lost 2 bases to trimming and J lost 1 base, with 18 bases between them.

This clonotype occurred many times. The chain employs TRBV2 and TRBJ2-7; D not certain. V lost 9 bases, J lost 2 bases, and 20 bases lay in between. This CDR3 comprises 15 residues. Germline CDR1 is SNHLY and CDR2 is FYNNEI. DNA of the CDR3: TGTGCCAGTCAAAAACTTCCGACCGAGACCTACGAGCAGTACTTC. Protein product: CASQKLPTETYEQYF.

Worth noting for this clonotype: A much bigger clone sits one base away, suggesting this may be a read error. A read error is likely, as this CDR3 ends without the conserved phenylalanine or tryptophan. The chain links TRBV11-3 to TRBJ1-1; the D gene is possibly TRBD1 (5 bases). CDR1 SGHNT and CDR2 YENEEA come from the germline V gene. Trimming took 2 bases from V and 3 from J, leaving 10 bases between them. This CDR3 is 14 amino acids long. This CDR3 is CASSLRGEYTEAFS. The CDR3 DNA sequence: TGTGCCAGCAGCTTAAGAGGGGAGTACACTGAAGCTTTCTCT.

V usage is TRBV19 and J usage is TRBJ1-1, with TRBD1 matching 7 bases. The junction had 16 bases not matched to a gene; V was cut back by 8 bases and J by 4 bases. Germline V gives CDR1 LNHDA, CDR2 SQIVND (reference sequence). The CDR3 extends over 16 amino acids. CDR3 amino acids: CASLARTGEYRTEAFF. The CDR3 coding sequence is TGTGCCAGTTTAGCCAGGACAGGCGAATATCGCACTGAAGCTTTCTTT.

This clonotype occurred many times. In DNA form, the CDR3 reads TGTGCCAGCAGGGACACTAGCGGGAGAAAGTACGAGCAGTACTTC. Encoded protein: CASRDTSGRKYEQYF. V gene TRBV6-1 combines with J gene TRBJ2-7; 11 nucleotides agree with TRBD2. The CDR3 is 15 residues long. The V gene end was trimmed by 6 bases and the J gene end by 4 bases; junction bases not matched to a gene: 8. In germline, CDR1 is MNHNS, CDR2 SASEGT.

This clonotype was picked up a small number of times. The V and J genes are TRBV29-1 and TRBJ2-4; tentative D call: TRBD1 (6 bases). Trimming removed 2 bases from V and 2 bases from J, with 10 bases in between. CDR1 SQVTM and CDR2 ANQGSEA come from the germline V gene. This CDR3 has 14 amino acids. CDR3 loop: CSVESGATKNIQYF. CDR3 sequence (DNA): TGCAGCGTTGAATCAGGGGCGACCAAAAACATTCAGTACTTC.

CDR3 coding DNA: TGCAGTGCTACTAGCGGGAGGGTTGTCAAAAACATTCAGTACTTC. Its translation: CSATSGRVVKNIQYF. The chain links TRBV20-1 to TRBJ2-4, with 12 bases that match TRBD2. There are 15 residues in the CDR3. With V trimmed by 4 bases and J by 3 bases, 4 bases remained unmatched. Germline CDR1 reads DFQATT; CDR2 reads SNEGSKA (reference sequence).

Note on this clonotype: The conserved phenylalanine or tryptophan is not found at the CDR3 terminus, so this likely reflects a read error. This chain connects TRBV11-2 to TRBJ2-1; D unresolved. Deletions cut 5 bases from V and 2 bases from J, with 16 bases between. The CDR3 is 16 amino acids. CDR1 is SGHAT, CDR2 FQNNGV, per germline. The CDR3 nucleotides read TGTGCCAGCAGCCTAGTCGGCGGTAGAACCTACAATGAGCAGTTCCTC. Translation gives CASSLVGGRTYNEQFL.

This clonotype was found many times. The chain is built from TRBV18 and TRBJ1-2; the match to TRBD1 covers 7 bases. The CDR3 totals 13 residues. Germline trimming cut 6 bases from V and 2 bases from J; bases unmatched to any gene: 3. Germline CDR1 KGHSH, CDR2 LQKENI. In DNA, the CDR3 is TGTGCCAGCTCTGGGACAGCCAACTATGGCTACACCTTC. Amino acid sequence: CASSGTANYGYTF. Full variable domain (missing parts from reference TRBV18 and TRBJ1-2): NAGVMQNPRHLVRRRGQEARLRCSPMKGHSHVYWYRQLPEEGLKFMVYLQKENIIDESGMPKERFSAEFPKEGPSILRIQQVVRGDSAAYFCASSGTANYGYTFGSGTRLTVV.

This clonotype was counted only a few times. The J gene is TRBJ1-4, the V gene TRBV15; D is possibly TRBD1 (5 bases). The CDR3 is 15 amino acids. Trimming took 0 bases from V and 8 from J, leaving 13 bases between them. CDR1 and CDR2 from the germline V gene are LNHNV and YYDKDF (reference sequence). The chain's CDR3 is CATSREVEGREKLFF. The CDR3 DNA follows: TGTGCCACCAGCAGAGAAGTTGAGGGGAGGGAAAAACTGTTTTTT.

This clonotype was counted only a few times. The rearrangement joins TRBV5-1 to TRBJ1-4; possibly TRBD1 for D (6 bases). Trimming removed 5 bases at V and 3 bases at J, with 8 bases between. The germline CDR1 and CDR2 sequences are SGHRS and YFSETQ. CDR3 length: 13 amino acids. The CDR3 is CASRGAPNEKLFF. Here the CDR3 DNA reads TGCGCCAGCAGGGGGGCGCCTAATGAAAAACTGTTTTTT. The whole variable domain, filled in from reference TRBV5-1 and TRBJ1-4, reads KAGVTQTPRYLIKTRGQQVTLSCSPISGHRSVSWYQQTPGQGLQFLFEYFSETQRNKGNFPGRFSGRQFSNSRSEMNVSTLELGDSALYLCASRGAPNEKLFFGSGTQLSVL.

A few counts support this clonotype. The CDR3 DNA sequence: TGTGCCACCAGTGCCAGGACAGGGGTGGCCACTGAAGCTTTCTTT. Translating gives CATSARTGVATEAFF. This chain joins TRBV24-1 and TRBJ1-1; 9 bases are a match to TRBD1. The CDR3 covers 15 residues. Trimming removed 5 bases from V and 4 bases from J; junction bases left unmatched: 7. Germline V gives CDR1 KGHDR, CDR2 SFDVKD.

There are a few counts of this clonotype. The CDR3 DNA reads TGTGCCAGCAGCCAAGACCACAGGGGGCTCTCCGAGCAGTACTTC. Its translation: CASSQDHRGLSEQYF. The chain uses TRBV3-1 and TRBJ2-7; 9 nucleotides match TRBD1. Losses at the gene ends were 0 bases for V and 6 bases for J; bases not matched to a gene: 6. The CDR3 runs 15 residues. Looked up from germline, CDR1 is LGHDT and CDR2 is YNNKEL (reference sequence).

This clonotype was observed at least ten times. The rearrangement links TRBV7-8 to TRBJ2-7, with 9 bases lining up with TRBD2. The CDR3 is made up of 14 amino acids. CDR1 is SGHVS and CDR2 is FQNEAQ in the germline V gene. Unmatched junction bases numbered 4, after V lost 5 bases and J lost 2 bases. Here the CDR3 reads CASSRREGPYEQYF. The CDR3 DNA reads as TGTGCCAGCAGCCGGCGGGAGGGTCCCTACGAGCAGTACTTC.

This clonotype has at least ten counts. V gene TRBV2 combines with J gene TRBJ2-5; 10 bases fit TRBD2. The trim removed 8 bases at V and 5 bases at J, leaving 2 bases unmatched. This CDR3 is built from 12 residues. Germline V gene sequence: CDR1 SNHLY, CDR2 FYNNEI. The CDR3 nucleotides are TGTGCCAGCGAGACTAGCGGGGAGACCCAGTACTTC. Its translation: CASETSGETQYF.

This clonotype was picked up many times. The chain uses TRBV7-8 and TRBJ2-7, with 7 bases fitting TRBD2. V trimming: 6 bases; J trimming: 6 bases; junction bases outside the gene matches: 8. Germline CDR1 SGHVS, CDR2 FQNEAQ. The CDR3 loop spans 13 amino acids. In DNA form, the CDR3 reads TGTGCCAGCAGTCCCAGGTGGGGGGGCGAGCAGTACTTC. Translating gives CASSPRWGGEQYF.

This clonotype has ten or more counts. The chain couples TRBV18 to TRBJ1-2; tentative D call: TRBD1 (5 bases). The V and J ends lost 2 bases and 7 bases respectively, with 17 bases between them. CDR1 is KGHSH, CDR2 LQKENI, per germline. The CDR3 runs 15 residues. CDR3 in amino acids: CASSPSGQAGLGYTF. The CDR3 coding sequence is TGTGCCAGCTCACCAAGCGGCCAGGCGGGGCTTGGCTACACCTTC. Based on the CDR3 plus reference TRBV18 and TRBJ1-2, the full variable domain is NAGVMQNPRHLVRRRGQEARLRCSPMKGHSHVYWYRQLPEEGLKFMVYLQKENIIDESGMPKERFSAEFPKEGPSILRIQQVVRGDSAAYFCASSPSGQAGLGYTFGSGTRLTVV.

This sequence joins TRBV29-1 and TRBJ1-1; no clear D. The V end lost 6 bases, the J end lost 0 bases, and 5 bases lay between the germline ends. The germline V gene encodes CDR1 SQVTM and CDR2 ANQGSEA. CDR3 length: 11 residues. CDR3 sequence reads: CSVSVNTEAFF. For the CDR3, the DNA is TGCAGCGTGTCCGTGAACACTGAAGCTTTCTTT.

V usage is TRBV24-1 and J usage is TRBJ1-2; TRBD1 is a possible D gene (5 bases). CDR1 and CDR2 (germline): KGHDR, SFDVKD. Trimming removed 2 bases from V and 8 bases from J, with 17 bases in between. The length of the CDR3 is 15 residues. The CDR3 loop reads CATSDSGTQNQGYTF. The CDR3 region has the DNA TGTGCCACCAGTGATTCCGGGACGCAAAATCAGGGCTACACCTTC.

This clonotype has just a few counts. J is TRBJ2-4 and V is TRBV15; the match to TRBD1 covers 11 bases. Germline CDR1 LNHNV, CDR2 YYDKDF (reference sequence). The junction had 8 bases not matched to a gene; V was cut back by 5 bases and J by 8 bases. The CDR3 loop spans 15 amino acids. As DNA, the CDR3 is TGTGCCACCAGCCGGGACAGGGGGTTTGGGGACATTCAGTACTTC. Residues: CATSRDRGFGDIQYF.

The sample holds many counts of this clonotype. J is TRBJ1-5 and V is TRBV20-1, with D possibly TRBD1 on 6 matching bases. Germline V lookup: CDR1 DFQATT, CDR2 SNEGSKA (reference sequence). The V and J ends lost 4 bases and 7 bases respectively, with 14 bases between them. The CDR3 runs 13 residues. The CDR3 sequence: CSATRGQGQPQHF. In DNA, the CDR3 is TGCAGTGCTACCCGGGGGCAGGGGCAGCCCCAGCATTTT.

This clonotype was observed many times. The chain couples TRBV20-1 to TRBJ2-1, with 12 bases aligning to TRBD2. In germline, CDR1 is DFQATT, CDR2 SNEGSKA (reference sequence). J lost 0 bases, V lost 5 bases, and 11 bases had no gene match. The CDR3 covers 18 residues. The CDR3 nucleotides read TGCAGTGCTGAGACTAGCGGGAGAGTCGGTGGCTCCTACAATGAGCAGTTCTTC. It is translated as CSAETSGRVGGSYNEQFF.